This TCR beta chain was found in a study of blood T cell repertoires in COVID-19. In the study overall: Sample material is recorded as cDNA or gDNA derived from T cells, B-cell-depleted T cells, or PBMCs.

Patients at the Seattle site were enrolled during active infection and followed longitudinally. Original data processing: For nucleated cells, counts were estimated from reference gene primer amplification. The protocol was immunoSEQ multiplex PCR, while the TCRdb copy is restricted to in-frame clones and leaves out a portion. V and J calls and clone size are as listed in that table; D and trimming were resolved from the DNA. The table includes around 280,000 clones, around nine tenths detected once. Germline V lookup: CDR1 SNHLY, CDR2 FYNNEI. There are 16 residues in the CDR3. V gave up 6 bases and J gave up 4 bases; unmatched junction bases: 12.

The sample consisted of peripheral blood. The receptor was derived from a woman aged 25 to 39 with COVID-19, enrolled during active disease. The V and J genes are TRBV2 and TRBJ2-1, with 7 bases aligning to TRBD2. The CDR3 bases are TGTGCCAGCAGAAGATCGGCGGGAGTCGGATACAATGAGCAGTTCTTC. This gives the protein CASRRSAGVGYNEQFF.